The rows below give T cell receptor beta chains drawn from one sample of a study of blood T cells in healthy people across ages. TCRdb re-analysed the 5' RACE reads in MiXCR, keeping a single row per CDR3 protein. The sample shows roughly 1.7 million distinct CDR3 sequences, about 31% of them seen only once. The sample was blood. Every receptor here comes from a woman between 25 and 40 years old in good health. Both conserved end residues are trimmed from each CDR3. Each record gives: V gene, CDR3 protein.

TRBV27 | ASSSRAWGEQY
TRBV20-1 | SARVARFTYEQY
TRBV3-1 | ASSPSSGGNQETQY
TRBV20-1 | SAPDSVGSEQY
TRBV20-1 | SARDLDLKNNEQF
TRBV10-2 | ASNPDRGLRGYT
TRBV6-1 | ASSEVRGRGLF
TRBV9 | ASSVEGGTETQY
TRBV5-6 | ASSPREGSKNIQY
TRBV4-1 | ASSQPDRDYTEAF
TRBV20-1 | SARGQGSDTQY
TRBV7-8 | ASSGQGETSYGYT
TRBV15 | ATSVEETYEQY
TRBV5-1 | ASSLESGSTDTQY
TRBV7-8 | ASSLGLETLWNTEAF
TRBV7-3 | ASSLKGLPDPKAGELF
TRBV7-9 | ASRHSLFQGVNYGYT
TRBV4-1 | ASSLDRGRNQPQH
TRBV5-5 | ASSWGQGGNEQF
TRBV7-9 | ASSPQVSGRDATYEQY
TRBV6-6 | ASNREGLSVEQY
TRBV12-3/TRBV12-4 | ASSQRPGLVMLDEQF
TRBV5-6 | ASSLTGVGYGYT
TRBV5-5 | ASSLLPGVMNTEAF
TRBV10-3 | ATHSPVGGPGEQF
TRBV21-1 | ASSPQRGSNQPQH
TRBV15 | ATSREVSGSHEQF
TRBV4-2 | ASSHRQGLPYDSNEKLF
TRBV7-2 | ASSLVVGAGLSYEQY
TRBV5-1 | ASSLEGWDEQY
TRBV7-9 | ASSPGWGWEEQY
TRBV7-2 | ASSFALPISGASTDTQY
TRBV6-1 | ASSEWDAKGYT
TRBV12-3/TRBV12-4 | ASRPRTGGRNIQY
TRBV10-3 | AISDGRDPRNEQF
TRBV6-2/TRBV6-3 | ASKQGAEFYEQY
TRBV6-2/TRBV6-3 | ASSYPLKRGAADTQY
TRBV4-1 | ASSQDQRGGEQF
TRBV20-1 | SAAGTAQETQY
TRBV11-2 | ASSLFGGRASFYEQY
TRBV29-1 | SVATAGAVETQY
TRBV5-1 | AGSLRGQHETQY
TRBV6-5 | ASSYESGITDTQY
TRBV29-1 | SVAGLGEGLYGQY
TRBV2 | ASRETVYASYEQY
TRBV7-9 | ASGRAGNYGYT
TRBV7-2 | ASSPQSGVEGHT
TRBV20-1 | SAFLTGDSNEQF
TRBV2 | ASSEADSLREETQY
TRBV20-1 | SVDKSSGEMSKNIQY
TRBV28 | ASSSPTASPRDYGYT
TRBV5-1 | ASSLADPVTDTQY
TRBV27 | ASSRVGGQNYGYT